This TCR beta chain was recovered during a study of beta chain features in type 1 diabetes. In the study overall: There was similarity between patients and healthy donors in age, gender and cell yields.

This clone was observed a handful of times. Its antigen is currently unknown. There are 14 residues in the CDR3. The trim removed 5 bases at V and 1 base at J, leaving 4 bases unmatched. Germline-derived CDR1 and CDR2 are SGHTA and FQGNSA. Study outcomes and limitations: Sequencing from cDNA could over-represent high-TCR-expressing cells.

As every portion of the isolated RNA was reverse transcribed, the sequencing read expressed TCRB transcripts. Assay: immunoSEQ multiplex PCR; the TCRdb copy retains only in-frame clones and omits some. This table holds about 470,000 clones, roughly 31% found once. Over 95% purity was reached by all sorted populations. This chain joins TRBV7-2 and TRBJ2-7, with TRBD2 matching 8 bases. The sample was naive CD4+ T cells from blood. The sequence was obtained from a man between 18 and 35 years old in good health. CDR3 residues: CASSAGLESYEQYF. CDR3 bases: TGTGCCAGCAGCGCGGGACTAGAGTCCTACGAGCAGTACTTC.